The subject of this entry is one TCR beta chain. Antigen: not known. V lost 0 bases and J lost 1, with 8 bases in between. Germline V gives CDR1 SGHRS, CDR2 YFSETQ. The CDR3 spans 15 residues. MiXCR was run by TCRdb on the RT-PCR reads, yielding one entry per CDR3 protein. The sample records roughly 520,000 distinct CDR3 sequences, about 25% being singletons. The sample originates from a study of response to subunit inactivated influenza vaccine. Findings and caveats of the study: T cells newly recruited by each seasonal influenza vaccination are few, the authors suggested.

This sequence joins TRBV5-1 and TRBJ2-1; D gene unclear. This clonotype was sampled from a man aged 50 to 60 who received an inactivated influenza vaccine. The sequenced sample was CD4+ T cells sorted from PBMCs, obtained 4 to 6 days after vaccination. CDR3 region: CASSLDDPSYNEQFF. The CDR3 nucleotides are TGCGCCAGCAGCTTGGATGACCCATCCTACAATGAGCAGTTCTTC.